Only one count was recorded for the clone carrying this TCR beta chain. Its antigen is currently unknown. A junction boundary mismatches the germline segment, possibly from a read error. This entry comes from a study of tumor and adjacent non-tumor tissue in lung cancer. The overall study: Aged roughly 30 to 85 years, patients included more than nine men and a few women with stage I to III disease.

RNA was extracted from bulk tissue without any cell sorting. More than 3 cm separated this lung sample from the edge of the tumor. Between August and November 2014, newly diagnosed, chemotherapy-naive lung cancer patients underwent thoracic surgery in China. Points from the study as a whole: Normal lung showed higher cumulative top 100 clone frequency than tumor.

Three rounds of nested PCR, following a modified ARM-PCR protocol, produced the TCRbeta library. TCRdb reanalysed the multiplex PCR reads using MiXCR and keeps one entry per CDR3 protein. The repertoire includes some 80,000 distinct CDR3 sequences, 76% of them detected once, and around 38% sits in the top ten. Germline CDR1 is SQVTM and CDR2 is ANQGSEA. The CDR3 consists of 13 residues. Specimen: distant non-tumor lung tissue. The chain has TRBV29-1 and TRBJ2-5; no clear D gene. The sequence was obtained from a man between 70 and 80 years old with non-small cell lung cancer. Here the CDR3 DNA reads TGCAGTGTGGCCGACGGGTTCCAAGAGACCCTATATTTC. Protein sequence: CSVADGFQETLYF.